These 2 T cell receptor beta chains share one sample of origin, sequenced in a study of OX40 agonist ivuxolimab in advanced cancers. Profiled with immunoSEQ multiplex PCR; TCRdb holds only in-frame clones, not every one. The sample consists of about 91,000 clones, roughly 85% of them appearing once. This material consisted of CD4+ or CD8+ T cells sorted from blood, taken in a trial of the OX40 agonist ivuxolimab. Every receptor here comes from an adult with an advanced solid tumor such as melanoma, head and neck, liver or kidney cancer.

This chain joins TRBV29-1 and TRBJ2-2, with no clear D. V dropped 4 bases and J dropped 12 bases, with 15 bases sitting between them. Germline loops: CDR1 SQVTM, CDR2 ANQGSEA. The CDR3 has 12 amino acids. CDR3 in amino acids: CSVGSSSTKLFF. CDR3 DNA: TGCAGCGTTGGATCCAGCAGCACAAAGCTGTTTTTT.

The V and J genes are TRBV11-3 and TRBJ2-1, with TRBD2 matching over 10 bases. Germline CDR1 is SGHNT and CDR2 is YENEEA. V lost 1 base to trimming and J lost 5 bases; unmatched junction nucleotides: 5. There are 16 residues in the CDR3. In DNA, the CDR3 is TGTGCCAGCAGCTTAGTCGGTAGCGGGGGGCACAATGAGCAGTTCTTC. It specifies CASSLVGSGGHNEQFF.